Listed here are 5 T cell receptor beta chains from one sample, sequenced in a study of CD8+CD57+ T cells in acquired aplastic anemia (dated by TCRdb to between 2017 and 2018). The patients picked for sequencing were ones in whom flow cytometry had shown an expansion of CD8+CD57+ cells. TCRdb lists the instrument as Illumina HiSeq 2000. Profiling of TCR beta VDJ combinations and CDR3 sequences used genomic DNA as the template. TCRdb reprocessing: public reads trimmed at Q25 with fastp, clones called with MiXCR, in-frame beta chains kept. CDR3 protein duplicates are merged, each entry listing the most common genes and DNA. The sample table lists 200,000 to 250,000 distinct CDR3 sequences, approximately 60% of them with a count of one. The ten largest clones capture about 60% of the sample. Material for sequencing was sorted CD4+, CD8+, or CD8+CD57+ T cells (not recorded which) from PBMCs. These receptors came from a human donor with aplastic anemia.

The chain is built from TRBV9 and TRBJ1-6; TRBD1 matches 7 bases. CDR1 and CDR2 (germline): SGDLS, YYNGEE. The CDR3 is made up of 14 amino acids. The V gene end was trimmed by 0 bases and the J gene end by 9 bases; junction bases not matched to a gene: 3. The CDR3 coding sequence is TGTGCCAGCAGCGTAGGAGGGGGCCGTTCACCCCTCCACTTT. Its protein product is CASSVGGGRSPLHF. The full variable domain, in which reference TRBV9 and TRBJ1-6 provide the parts outside the CDR3, is DSGVTQTPKHLITATGQRVTLRCSPRSGDLSVYWYQQSLDQGLQFLIQYYNGEERAKGNILERFSAQQFPDLHSELNLSSLELGDSALYFCASSVGGGRSPLHFGNGTRLTVT.

On this clonotype itself: Relative to the germline gene, one junction end is altered; a read error may explain this. The chain employs TRBV25-1 and TRBJ2-1; 9 nucleotides agree with TRBD2. The CDR3 sequence is 17 residues long. Germline values: CDR1 MGHDK, CDR2 SYGVNS. DNA of the CDR3: TGTGCCAGCAGGGTGTGCTCTAGCGGGAAAGCCCACAATGAGCGGTTCTTC. It encodes CASRVCSSGKAHNERFF.

This clonotype was picked up many times. This rearrangement joins TRBV20-1 to TRBJ2-1; D is ambiguous. V lost 5 bases, J lost 0 bases, and 20 bases lay in between. This CDR3 has 17 residues. Germline assignment: CDR1 DFQATT and CDR2 SNEGSKA (reference sequence). CDR3 region: CSARQVATKSSYNEQFF. The CDR3, as DNA: TGCAGTGCTCGCCAGGTCGCCACTAAAAGCTCCTACAATGAGCAGTTCTTC.

The chain combines TRBV7-8 with TRBJ2-7, with a tentative D call TRBD1 (5 bases). This CDR3 is built from 14 residues. V lost 3 bases to trimming and J lost 0 bases, with 9 bases between them. The germline V gene encodes CDR1 SGHVS and CDR2 FQNEAQ. The CDR3 DNA sequence: TGTGCCAGCAGCTTCGACAGTCCCTCCTACGAGCAGTACTTC. Its protein is CASSFDSPSYEQYF.

The rearrangement uses TRBV15 and TRBJ1-4; D might be TRBD1 (5 bases). The CDR3 contains 20 residues. Per the germline V gene, CDR1 is LNHNV and CDR2 is YYDKDF (reference sequence). The V end was cut by 0 bases, the J end by 0 bases, with 20 bases between. The DNA of the CDR3 is TGTGCCACCAGCAGAGATCCGGGGCCCTATATAATTTCAACTAATGAAAAACTGTTTTTT. It translates to CATSRDPGPYIISTNEKLFF.